This TCR beta chain was identified during a study of blood T cell repertoires in COVID-19. Turning to the study itself: The samples span acute and convalescent COVID-19 from the United States, Italy and Spain. PBMCs, B-cell-depleted T cells, or T cells provided the cDNA or gDNA that made up the material.

Authors' analysis steps: Reference gene primer amplification yielded estimated nucleated cell counts. Measured with immunoSEQ multiplex PCR; TCRdb has only the in-frame clones, and not every one. V and J calls and clone size are given by that table; D and trimming were obtained from the DNA. The repertoire holds about 90,000 clones, approximately 80% seen once, with about a tenth in the top ten. The CDR3 runs 15 residues. V was shortened by 1 base and J by 5 bases, with 14 bases between the two germline ends. Germline V lookup: CDR1 MNHEY, CDR2 SMNVEV (reference sequence). The sequenced sample consisted of peripheral blood. The source is a woman in her 70s with acute or convalescent COVID-19. This chain joins TRBV27 and TRBJ1-1, with D uncertain. The CDR3 loop is CASSLFPGKGTEAFF. CDR3 DNA sequence: TGTGCCAGCAGTTTATTTCCGGGGAAAGGAACTGAAGCTTTCTTT.